This TCR beta chain was sequenced for a study of glioma-infiltrating T cells. Study-level background: Presurgical dexamethasone in glioma patients lasted six or fewer days. Sequencing aimed for roughly 4.5- to 11-fold coverage of roughly one million peripheral T cells.

Using RNA template, CDR3s of TCR alpha and beta were amplified with iRepertoire arm-PCR. TCRdb re-called the multiplex PCR reads through MiXCR, storing one row per CDR3 protein. The sample includes more than 350,000 distinct CDR3 sequences, around 38% of them seen just once. The CDR3 spans 14 residues. V was cut by 4 bases and J by 1 base, with 11 bases left in between. Germline V lookup: CDR1 MDHEN, CDR2 SYDVKM. As for this clonotype: Its antigen remains unknown.

Regarding the study as a whole: CDR3 overlap between tissue and blood was very small. Non-neoplastic patients had below-expected tissue-blood divergence, while all gliomas exceeded expectation.

The receptor was derived from a human donor with low-grade glioma or glioblastoma, undergoing nonglioma brain surgery, or in good health (not recorded which). The chain links TRBV28 to TRBJ2-7; no clear D. The specimen sequenced was glioma tissue, nonneoplastic brain tissue, or PBMCs (not recorded which). The CDR3 is CASSYRAGSYEQYF. CDR3 DNA sequence: TGTGCCAGCAGTTATAGGGCCGGATCCTACGAGCAGTACTTC.